This TCR beta chain came from a study of CXCR3-negative and CXCR3-positive naive CD8 T cells. Study results and limitations: In naive cells, CXCR3-negative and CXCR3-positive subsets had similar TRBV-TRBJ usage; memory cells differed. Hydrophobicity was higher for TRB CDR3s found in CXCR3-positive naive cells than in CXCR3-negative naive cells.

A note on this clonotype: The antigen remains undetermined.

5' RACE that incorporated UMI labels was used to prepare the TRB cDNA libraries. Reanalyzing the 5' RACE reads, TCRdb keeps one entry per CDR3 protein, without DNA. The specimen's table records approximately 88,000 distinct CDR3 sequences. This CDR3 comprises 13 residues. Germline values: CDR1 SQVTM, CDR2 ANQGSEA. The clonotype originates from a human donor in good health. Some clones in this sample may be carry-over from other donors' samples. What was sequenced was naive CXCR3+ CD8+ T cells from blood. Subset noted: CD45RO-CCR7+CD27+CD95- naive CD8+ T cells expressing CXCR3 (TNR3+). This sequence joins TRBV29-1 and TRBJ2-7; TCRdb selects TRBD1, and the lack of DNA leaves this call unchecked. CDR3 sequence: CSVLTGSGYEQYF.